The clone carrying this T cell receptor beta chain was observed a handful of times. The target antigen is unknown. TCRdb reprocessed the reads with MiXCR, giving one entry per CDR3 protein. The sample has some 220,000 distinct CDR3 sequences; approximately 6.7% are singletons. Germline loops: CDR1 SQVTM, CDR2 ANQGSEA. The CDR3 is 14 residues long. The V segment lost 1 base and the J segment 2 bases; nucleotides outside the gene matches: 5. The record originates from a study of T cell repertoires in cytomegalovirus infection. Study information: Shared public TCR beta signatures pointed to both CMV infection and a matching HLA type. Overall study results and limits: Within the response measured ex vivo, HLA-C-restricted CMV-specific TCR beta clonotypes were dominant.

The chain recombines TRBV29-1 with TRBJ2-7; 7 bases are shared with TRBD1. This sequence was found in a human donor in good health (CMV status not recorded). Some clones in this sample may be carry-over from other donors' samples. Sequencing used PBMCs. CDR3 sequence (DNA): TGCAGCGTTGAAGCCAGGACAGGACCCTACGAGCAGTACTTC. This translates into CSVEARTGPYEQYF.